The present entry profiles one TCR beta chain with its context. The data derive from a study of blood T cell repertoires in COVID-19. In the study overall: Samples representing acute and convalescent COVID-19 were sourced from the United States, Italy and Spain. From T cells, B-cell-depleted T cells, or PBMCs came the material, which was cDNA or gDNA.

CDR1 and CDR2 (germline): SNHLY, FYNNEI. This CDR3 spans 13 amino acids. Trimming shortened V by 1 base and J by 5 bases, and 8 bases separated the two germline ends. Assay used: immunoSEQ multiplex PCR; TCRdb lists only in-frame clones, some missing. The sample comprises 150,000 to 200,000 clones, around 86% of which are singletons, and 2.5% to 3.5% rests with the top ten. The sample consisted of peripheral blood. The receptor comes from a woman aged 30 to 39 with active or convalescent COVID-19. This chain connects TRBV2 to TRBJ2-5; D uncertain. CDR3 nucleotides: TGTGCCAGCAGTGAAGAAGCCCGGGAGACCCAGTACTTC. Translation gives CASSEEARETQYF.